A single sample is the source of the 2 T cell receptor beta chains below, sequenced in a study of cytomegalovirus exposure and HLA in healthy donors. Measured with immunoSEQ multiplex PCR; TCRdb has only the in-frame clones, and not every one. The sample holds roughly 140,000 clones, about 88% seen once. The source material was PBMCs. Every receptor here comes from a woman younger than 35 in good health and CMV-seropositive.

The genes are TRBV2 and TRBJ2-7; 8 bases line up with TRBD2. The CDR3 has 14 amino acids. J gave up 4 bases and V 3 bases, and 5 bases lay outside the gene matches. Germline lookup yields CDR1 SNHLY and CDR2 FYNNEI. Here the CDR3 DNA reads TGTGCCAGCAGTGAGGGCGGGAGGTTGTACGAGCAGTACTTC. It codes for CASSEGGRLYEQYF.

J is TRBJ2-1 and V is TRBV5-1; D is unclear. The CDR3 length is 13 residues. V lost 1 base to trimming and J lost 3 bases, with 5 bases between them. Germline lookup yields CDR1 SGHRS and CDR2 YFSETQ. Written as DNA, the CDR3 is TGCGCCAGCAGCTTGTTCAGCTACAATGAGCAGTTCTTC. Protein product: CASSLFSYNEQFF.